This paragraph covers one T cell receptor (beta chain) sequence. Clones were sequenced by immunoSEQ multiplex PCR, and TCRdb holds only the in-frame ones, with some missing. The sample consists of about 40,000 clones, 92% of them appearing once. This sample was included in a study of T cell changes during pregnancy in multiple sclerosis. Trimming stripped 0 bases from V and 1 base from J, with 8 bases between. The CDR3 extends over 14 amino acids. Looked up from germline, CDR1 is SGDLS and CDR2 is YYNGEE. The sample in question was CD8+ T cells from peripheral blood mononuclear cells, obtained in the first trimester of pregnancy. The sequence was obtained from a female donor with multiple sclerosis, enrolled in a pregnancy study. The V call is TRBV9, the J call TRBJ2-7; D remains unclear. Here the CDR3 reads CASSVDARSYEQYF. CDR3 DNA sequence: TGTGCCAGCAGCGTAGACGCTAGGTCCTACGAGCAGTACTTC.